This T cell receptor beta chain was observed in a study of control samples from healthy donors and cancer patients. Libraries were prepared by immunoSEQ multiplex PCR; TCRdb keeps only in-frame clonotypes and omits some of them. The sample records approximately 180,000 clones, 94% being singletons. The CDR3 runs to 14 residues. The trim removed 2 bases at V and 3 bases at J, leaving 1 base unmatched. CDR1 is MNHEY and CDR2 is SVGEGT in the germline V gene. The source is a woman in her late teens or twenties in good health. This chain uses TRBV6-2 or TRBV6-3 with TRBJ1-2; TRBD1 matches at 9 bases. Sequencing was performed on blood. The CDR3 spells CASSYDRGDYGYTF. DNA for the CDR3: TGTGCCAGCAGTTACGACAGGGGGGACTATGGCTACACCTTC.